These T cell receptor beta chains were read from a single sample in a study of CD8 T cells in Susac syndrome. In TCRdb, the immunoSEQ multiplex PCR reads were re-called with MiXCR into one record per CDR3 protein. The data contain 160,000 or so distinct CDR3 sequences, approximately 93% of them singletons. The sample taken for sequencing was CD4+ T cells from PBMCs. The receptors were gathered from a human donor with multiple sclerosis. Both conserved end residues are part of each CDR3. A D gene is named only where the DNA matches it firmly. The size field is filled for only some rows; it gives once, few, many or a size class.

v_call	d_call	clone_size	j_call	cdr3_nt	cdr3_aa
TRBV12-3/TRBV12-4	TRBD1	once	TRBJ1-5	TGTGCCAGCACCACTACAGGGGGCGGGGGACAGCCCCAGCATTTT	CASTTTGGGGQPQHF
TRBV24-1	NA	NA	TRBJ2-2	TGTGCCACCAGTGACTGGGACGGTGCGAACACCGGGGAGCTGTTTTTT	CATSDWDGANTGELFF
TRBV15	NA	NA	TRBJ2-5	TGTGCCACCAGCAGACGATCTAGTGACCAAGAGACCCAGTACTTC	CATSRRSSDQETQYF
TRBV27	NA	NA	TRBJ2-7	TGTGCCAGCCGCCGGGACCCCTCCTACGAGCAGTACTTC	CASRRDPSYEQYF
TRBV3-1	NA	NA	TRBJ2-7	TGTGCCAGCAGCACATCCGCGACTTACGAGCAGTACTTC	CASSTSATYEQYF
TRBV2	TRBD2	NA	TRBJ2-1	TGTGCCAGCAGTCAGAGCGGGAGTTACAATGAGCAGTTCTTC	CASSQSGSYNEQFF
TRBV12-5	NA	NA	TRBJ1-5	TGTGCTAGTGGTTTGGAGGGGGGGACGCCCCAGCATTTT	CASGLEGGTPQHF
TRBV19	NA	NA	TRBJ2-6	TGTGCCAGTAGTATAGGTGCGTTCTCTGGGGCCAACGTCCTGACTTTC	CASSIGAFSGANVLTF
TRBV9	TRBD1	NA	TRBJ2-7	TGTGCCAGCAGCAAACAACCTGGGACAGGAGCTGACGAGCAGTACTTC	CASSKQPGTGADEQYF
TRBV25-1	NA	NA	TRBJ1-2	TGTGCCAGCAGTGAAGGACGGAACTATGGCTACACCTTC	CASSEGRNYGYTF
TRBV5-4	TRBD2	once	TRBJ2-1	TGTGCCAGCAGTGGAGCGGGAGGTTTGGCGAATGAGCAGTTCTTC	CASSGAGGLANEQFF
TRBV3-1	TRBD1	NA	TRBJ1-5	TGTGCCAGCAGCCACCAGGGGGCTTTCGGCAATCAGCCCCAGCATTTT	CASSHQGAFGNQPQHF
TRBV18	NA	NA	TRBJ2-5	TGTGCCAGCTTCGGGACACCCACCCCGGGTGGGACCCAGTACTTC	CASFGTPTPGGTQYF
TRBV24-1	NA	NA	TRBJ2-2	TGTGCCACCAGTGATTTCTGGGCCGGGGAGCTGTTTTTT	CATSDFWAGELFF
TRBV20-1	TRBD2	NA	TRBJ2-1	TGCAGTGGTAGGCCCGGGACTAGCGGGAGAGGTGAGCAGTTCTTC	CSGRPGTSGRGEQFF
TRBV20-1	NA	NA	TRBJ2-7	TGCAGTGCTAGAGCTTCGTACTACGAGCAGTACTTC	CSARASYYEQYF
TRBV11-2	TRBD1	NA	TRBJ1-4	TGTGCCAGCAGCTCGACAGGGACTAATGAAAAACTGTTTTTT	CASSSTGTNEKLFF
TRBV20-1	TRBD1	NA	TRBJ2-1	TGCAGTGCCTTAAGGGGGCCTAGCTCCTACAATGAGCAGTTCTTC	CSALRGPSSYNEQFF
TRBV5-4	TRBD2	once	TRBJ2-1	TGTGCCAGCAGCCGAACCGGGACTAGCGGTAACAATGAGCAGTTCTTC	CASSRTGTSGNNEQFF
TRBV30	NA	NA	TRBJ1-3	TGTGCCTGGAGTGTACTTTGGTCTGAAAACACCATATATTTT	CAWSVLWSENTIYF
TRBV20-1	TRBD2	NA	TRBJ2-5	TGCAGTGCTAGGGGGCTAGCGGGAGAGACCCAGTACTTC	CSARGLAGETQYF
TRBV9	NA	NA	TRBJ1-1	TGTGCCAGCAGTCGGACAACAGCGAACACTGAAGCTTTCTTT	CASSRTTANTEAFF
TRBV5-4	NA	NA	TRBJ2-2	TGTGCCAGCAGCTTGAAAGGGGTCAGTACCGGGGAGCTGTTTTTT	CASSLKGVSTGELFF
TRBV5-1	TRBD2	NA	TRBJ2-1	TGCGCCAGCAGCTTAGACCTACTAGCGGGATTTAATGAGCAGTTCTTC	CASSLDLLAGFNEQFF
TRBV20-1	NA	NA	TRBJ1-1	TGCAGTCAAAGTCTGGGGGGGGCTGGGACTGAAGCTTTCTTT	CSQSLGGAGTEAFF
TRBV2	TRBD2	NA	TRBJ2-3	TGTGCCAGCAGAGGGACTAGCGGGCGCCTTGAATCAGATACGCAGTATTTT	CASRGTSGRLESDTQYF
TRBV11-2	TRBD1	few	TRBJ2-3	TGTGCCAGCAGCTTTGGACCGGGACAGGGACCAGATACGCAGTATTTT	CASSFGPGQGPDTQYF
TRBV5-6	TRBD1	NA	TRBJ2-7	TGTGCCAGCAGCATGACAGGGGTGGACGAGCAGTACTTC	CASSMTGVDEQYF
TRBV5-6	NA	NA	TRBJ1-2	TGTGCCAGCAGCTTGTGGGGCTATGGCTACACCTTC	CASSLWGYGYTF
TRBV18	TRBD1	NA	TRBJ1-2	TGTGCCAGCTCACCACCGGGACAGGGGGTCTATGGCTACACCTTC	CASSPPGQGVYGYTF
TRBV20-1	NA	once	TRBJ2-7	TGCAGTGCTCCGAAGTCCTTAGCTGGTTCGTACGAGCAGTACTTC	CSAPKSLAGSYEQYF
TRBV6-5	NA	NA	TRBJ1-2	TGTGCCAGCAGTTACTCCTTCCTGACAGGTGGCTATGGCTACACCTTC	CASSYSFLTGGYGYTF
TRBV29-1	NA	NA	TRBJ2-7	TGCAGCGTTGGGGGGAGGAGCTCCTACGAGCAGTACTTC	CSVGGRSSYEQYF
TRBV2	NA	few	TRBJ1-5	TGTGCCAGCAGTGAACAGGGCAGGAATCAGCCCCAGCATTTT	CASSEQGRNQPQHF
TRBV7-2	NA	NA	TRBJ2-5	TGTGCCAGCACCGCGCGGGAGACCCAGTACTTC	CASTARETQYF
TRBV30	TRBD1	NA	TRBJ2-2	TGTGCCTGGAGTGTTCAGGGGGCGAGTGAGCTGTTTTTT	CAWSVQGASELFF
TRBV27	NA	once	TRBJ2-5	TGTGCCAGCAGGGAGAGGTGGGAGACCCAGTACTTC	CASRERWETQYF
TRBV10-3	TRBD1	NA	TRBJ2-2	TGTGCCATCAGCACGACAGGGTCGAACACCGGGGAGCTGTTTTTT	CAISTTGSNTGELFF
TRBV2	NA	NA	TRBJ1-1	TGTGCCAGCAGTGTGGAGACGGCGAACACTGAAGCTTTCTTT	CASSVETANTEAFF
TRBV18	NA	once	TRBJ2-7	TGTGCCAGCTCAGTTTCACTTACAGACTACGAGCAGTACTTC	CASSVSLTDYEQYF
TRBV12-3/TRBV12-4	NA	NA	TRBJ2-7	TGTGCCACCCGTCAGGACTGGTTTGGGGAGCAGTACTTC	CATRQDWFGEQYF
TRBV29-1	TRBD2	once	TRBJ2-7	TGCAGCGTGGGGCTAGCGGTCGGTTACGAGCAGTACTTC	CSVGLAVGYEQYF
TRBV15	NA	NA	TRBJ2-7	TGTGCCACCAGCGTTCGACAGAGCTACGAGCAGTACTTC	CATSVRQSYEQYF
TRBV5-1	NA	NA	TRBJ1-1	TGCGCCAGCTCAACGACCATGGGGGGGTACACTGAAGCTTTCTTT	CASSTTMGGYTEAFF
TRBV12-3/TRBV12-4	NA	once	TRBJ1-2	TGTGCCAGCAGTTTGCTGGAGGGGAGGGTTCGTGGCTACACCTTC	CASSLLEGRVRGYTF
TRBV19	NA	NA	TRBJ2-2	TGTGCCAGTGGTGACGCCGGGGAGCTGTTTTTT	CASGDAGELFF
TRBV4-1	TRBD1	NA	TRBJ2-1	TGCGCCAGCAGCCGATTCGGGACAGGGGGCCAGGATGAGCAGTTCTTC	CASSRFGTGGQDEQFF
TRBV11-2	TRBD1	NA	TRBJ1-2	TGTGCCAGCAGCTTAGGGGCAGGGGGCGATGGCTACACCTTC	CASSLGAGGDGYTF
TRBV4-1	TRBD2	NA	TRBJ2-1	TGCGCCAGCAGCCAAAGGGGCTGGACTAGCGTCGACAATGAGCAGTTCTTC	CASSQRGWTSVDNEQFF
TRBV6-5	NA	few	TRBJ1-2	TGTGCCAGTAGGCAGGGAAACTATGGCTACACCTTC	CASRQGNYGYTF
TRBV6-6	TRBD1	NA	TRBJ1-6	TGTGCCAGCAGTTACTCCATGGGACAGGGGATTTCACCCCTCCACTTT	CASSYSMGQGISPLHF
TRBV20-1	TRBD2	NA	TRBJ2-7	TGCAGTGCTAGGGGGACTAGCGGGACGTACGAGCAGTACTTC	CSARGTSGTYEQYF
TRBV5-6	TRBD1	NA	TRBJ2-5	TGTGCCAGCAGCTTACCCGGGACAGGGGCACGGCGGGCCCAGTACTTC	CASSLPGTGARRAQYF
TRBV5-4	NA	NA	TRBJ2-3	TGTGCCAGCAGCTTGACCAGCGGGAGCACAGATACGCAGTATTTT	CASSLTSGSTDTQYF
TRBV2	TRBD1	once	TRBJ1-5	TGTGCCAGCAGTGTGACAGGGAGCAATCAGCCCCAGCATTTT	CASSVTGSNQPQHF
TRBV24-1	TRBD1	NA	TRBJ2-2	TGTGCCACCAGTACAGGGGGGAACACCGGGGAGCTGTTTTTT	CATSTGGNTGELFF
TRBV2	TRBD1	once	TRBJ1-5	TGTGCCAGCAGTGGACTAGGGGGGACAGGCCGATCCTTGGGGCCCCAGCATTTT	CASSGLGGTGRSLGPQHF
TRBV7-9	TRBD1	NA	TRBJ2-7	TGTGCCAGCAGCTTGGGGGACAGACGAGACTACGAGCAGTACTTC	CASSLGDRRDYEQYF
TRBV6-5	NA	NA	TRBJ1-3	TGTGCCAGCAGTTCCGAGTCTCGCCCCTCTGGAAACACCATATATTTT	CASSSESRPSGNTIYF